Described below is a single TCR beta chain sequence and its context. Its antigen remains unknown. This sample is drawn from a study of cytomegalovirus exposure and HLA in healthy donors. This CDR3 contains 16 residues. The ends lost 0 bases at V and 7 bases at J; junction bases unmatched: 8. The germline gives CDR1 MNHEY, CDR2 SVGAGI. General study points: Donors were assumed by presence/absence analyses to have roughly uniform sequencing depth.

PCR used 60 Vbeta primers and 13 Jbeta primers. Method: immunoSEQ multiplex PCR; TCRdb's copy keeps in-frame clones and lacks some. The sample has fewer than 150,000 clones, 70% to 75% seen once. Sample: PBMCs. This receptor was identified in a woman in her 40s in good health and CMV-seronegative. The chain joins TRBV6-5 to TRBJ2-1, with TRBD2 identical over 8 bases. Here the CDR3 DNA reads TGTGCCAGCAGTTACTCCCTAGCGGGCCCTTTTAATGAGCAGTTCTTC. This codes for CASSYSLAGPFNEQFF.